Each of the 2 T cell receptor beta chains below was sequenced from the same sample in a study of T cells in Graves' hyperthyroidism and ophthalmopathy. Amplified regions were TCR beta CDR3 sequences from RNA transcripts. HTBI primers were the set used in a first-round RT-PCR of the TCR CDR3. MiXCR, applied by TCRdb to the multiplex PCR reads, yields one record per CDR3 protein. The table shows under 350,000 distinct CDR3 sequences, with around 20% occurring only once. Sequencing was performed on blood. Receptors were obtained from a woman aged 45 to 65 with Graves' hyperthyroidism.

This clonotype was seen many times. The chain links TRBV15 to TRBJ1-6; TRBD1 might be the D (5 bases). The V gene's germline CDR1 is LNHNV and CDR2 YYDKDF (reference sequence). The CDR3 totals 14 residues. V lost 1 base and J lost 8, with 9 bases in between. The CDR3 loop reads CATSRGGTDSPLHF. For the CDR3, the DNA is TGTGCCACCAGCAGAGGAGGGACGGATTCACCCCTCCACTTT. The whole variable domain, remainder taken from reference TRBV15 and TRBJ1-6, is DAMVIQNPRYQVTQFGKPVTLSCSQTLNHNVMYWYQQKSSQAPKLLFHYYDKDFNNEADTPDNFQSRRPNTSFCFLDIRSPGLGDTAMYLCATSRGGTDSPLHFGNGTRLTVT.

This clonotype was seen repeatedly, ten times or more. This chain links TRBV7-2 with TRBJ1-4; D perhaps matches TRBD1 (6 bases). Per germline, CDR1 SGHTA and CDR2 FQGNSA. The CDR3 sequence is 16 residues long. Between the trimmed V and J ends, which lost 4 bases and 7 bases, there was a span of 19 bases. The CDR3 DNA follows: TGTGCCAGCAGCTCCTTAACGGGCTTCAGGGGTGAAAAACTGTTTTTT. Residues: CASSSLTGFRGEKLFF.